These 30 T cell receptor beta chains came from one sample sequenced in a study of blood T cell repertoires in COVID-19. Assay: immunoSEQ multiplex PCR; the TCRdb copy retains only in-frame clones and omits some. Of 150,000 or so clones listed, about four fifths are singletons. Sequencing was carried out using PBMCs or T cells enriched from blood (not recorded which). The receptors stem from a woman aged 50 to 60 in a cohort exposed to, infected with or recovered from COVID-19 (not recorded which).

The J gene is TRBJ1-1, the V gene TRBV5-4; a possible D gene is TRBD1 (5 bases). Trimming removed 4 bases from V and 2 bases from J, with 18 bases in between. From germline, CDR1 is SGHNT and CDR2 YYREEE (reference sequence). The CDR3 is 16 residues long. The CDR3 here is CASSVLDGGVNTEAFF. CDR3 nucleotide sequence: TGTGCCAGCAGCGTCCTTGACGGGGGAGTTAACACTGAAGCTTTCTTT.

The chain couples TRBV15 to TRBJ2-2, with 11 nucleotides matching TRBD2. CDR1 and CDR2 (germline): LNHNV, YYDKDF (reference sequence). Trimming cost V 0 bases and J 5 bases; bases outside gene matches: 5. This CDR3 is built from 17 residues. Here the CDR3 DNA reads TGTGCCACCAGCAGAGATCTGCTAGCGGGAGGAACCGGGGAGCTGTTTTTT. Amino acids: CATSRDLLAGGTGELFF.

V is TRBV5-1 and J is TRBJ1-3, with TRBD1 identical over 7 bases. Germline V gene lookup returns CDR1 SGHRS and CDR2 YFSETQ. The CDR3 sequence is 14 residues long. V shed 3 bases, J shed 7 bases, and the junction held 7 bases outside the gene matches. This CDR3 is CASSSTGQGNTIYF. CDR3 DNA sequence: TGCGCCAGCAGCTCGACAGGGCAGGGGAACACCATATATTTT.

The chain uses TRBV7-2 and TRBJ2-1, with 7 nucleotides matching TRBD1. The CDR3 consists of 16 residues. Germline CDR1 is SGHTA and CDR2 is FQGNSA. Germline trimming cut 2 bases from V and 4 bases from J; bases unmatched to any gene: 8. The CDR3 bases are TGTGCCAGCAGCTTAAGTCCCGGGACAGCGTACAATGAGCAGTTCTTC. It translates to CASSLSPGTAYNEQFF.

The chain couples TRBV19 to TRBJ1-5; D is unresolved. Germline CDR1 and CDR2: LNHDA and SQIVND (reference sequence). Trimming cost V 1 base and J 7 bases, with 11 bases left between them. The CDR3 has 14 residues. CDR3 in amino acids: CASSIGGQGQPQHF. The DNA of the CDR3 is TGTGCCAGTAGTATAGGCGGGCAAGGACAGCCCCAGCATTTT.

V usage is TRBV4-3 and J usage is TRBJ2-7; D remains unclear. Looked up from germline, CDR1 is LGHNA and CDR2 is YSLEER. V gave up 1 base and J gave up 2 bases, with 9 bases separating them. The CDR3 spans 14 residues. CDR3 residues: CASSQGLPTYEQYF. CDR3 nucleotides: TGCGCCAGCAGCCAAGGACTTCCCACCTACGAGCAGTACTTC.

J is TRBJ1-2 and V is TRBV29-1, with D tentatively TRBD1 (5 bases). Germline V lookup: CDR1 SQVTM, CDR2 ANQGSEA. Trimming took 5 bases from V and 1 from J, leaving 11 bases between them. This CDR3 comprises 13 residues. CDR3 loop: CSVTSDNNYGYTF. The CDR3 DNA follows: TGCAGCGTTACCTCGGACAATAACTATGGCTACACCTTC.

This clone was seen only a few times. DNA of the CDR3: TGCGCCAGCAGTCCGGGACTAAGACCCTACGAGCAGTACTTC. It yields the protein CASSPGLRPYEQYF. The chain employs TRBV23-1 and TRBJ2-7; the match to TRBD2 covers 7 bases. TRBV23-1 is labeled an ORF, and its function is uncertain. Losses at the gene ends were 4 bases for V and 2 bases for J; bases not matched to a gene: 5. This CDR3 contains 14 residues.

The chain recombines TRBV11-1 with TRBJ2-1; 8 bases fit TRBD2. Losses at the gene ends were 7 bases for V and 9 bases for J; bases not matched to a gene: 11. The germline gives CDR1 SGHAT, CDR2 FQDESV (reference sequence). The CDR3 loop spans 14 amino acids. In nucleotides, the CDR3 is TGTGCCAGCACCGACAGCGGGAGTTTGGGTGAGCAGTTCTTC. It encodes CASTDSGSLGEQFF.

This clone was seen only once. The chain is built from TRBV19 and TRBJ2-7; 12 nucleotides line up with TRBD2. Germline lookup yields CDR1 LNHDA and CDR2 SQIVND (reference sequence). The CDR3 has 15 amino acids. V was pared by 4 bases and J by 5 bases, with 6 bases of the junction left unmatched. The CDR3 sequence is CASSKTSGGLHEQYF. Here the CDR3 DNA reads TGTGCCAGTAGTAAAACTAGCGGGGGGCTCCACGAGCAGTACTTC.

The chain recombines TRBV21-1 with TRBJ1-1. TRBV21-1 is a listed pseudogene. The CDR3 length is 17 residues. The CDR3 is CASSKTVRPGTETEAFF. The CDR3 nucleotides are TGTGCCAGCAGCAAAACCGTCCGTCCGGGAACGGAGACTGAAGCTTTCTTT.

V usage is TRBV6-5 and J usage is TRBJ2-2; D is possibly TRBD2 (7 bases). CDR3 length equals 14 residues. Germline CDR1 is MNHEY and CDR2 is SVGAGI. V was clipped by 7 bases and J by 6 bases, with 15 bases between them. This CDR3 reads CASTNGGPAGELFF. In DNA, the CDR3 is TGTGCCAGCACCAACGGGGGGCCTGCCGGGGAGCTGTTTTTT.

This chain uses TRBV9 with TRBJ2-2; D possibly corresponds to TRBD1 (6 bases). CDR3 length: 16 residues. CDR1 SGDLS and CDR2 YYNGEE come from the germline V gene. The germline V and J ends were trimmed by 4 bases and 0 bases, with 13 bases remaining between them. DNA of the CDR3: TGTGCCAGCAGCCCGAGGGACATCGCGAACACCGGGGAGCTGTTTTTT. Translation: CASSPRDIANTGELFF.

The CDR3 DNA is TGTGCCAGCAGAGAAAAGGACAGGGGGATGGGGCCCCAGTACTTC. Amino acids: CASREKDRGMGPQYF. This chain links TRBV2 with TRBJ2-5; 10 bases are shared with TRBD1. The junction had 13 bases not matched to a gene; V was cut back by 6 bases and J by 9 bases. The CDR3 runs 15 residues. Germline CDR1 is SNHLY and CDR2 is FYNNEI.

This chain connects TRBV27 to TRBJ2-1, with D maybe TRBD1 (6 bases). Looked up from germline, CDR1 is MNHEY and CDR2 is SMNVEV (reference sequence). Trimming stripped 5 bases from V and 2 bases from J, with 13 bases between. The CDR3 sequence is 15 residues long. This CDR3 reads CASSPEGQTYNEQFF. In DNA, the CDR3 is TGTGCCAGCAGTCCCGAGGGACAAACCTACAATGAGCAGTTCTTC.

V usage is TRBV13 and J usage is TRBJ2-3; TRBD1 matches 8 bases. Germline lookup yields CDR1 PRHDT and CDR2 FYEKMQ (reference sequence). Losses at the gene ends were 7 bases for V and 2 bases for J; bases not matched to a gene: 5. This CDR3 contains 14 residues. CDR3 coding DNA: TGTGCCAGCACCCGACAGGGGAACACAGATACGCAGTATTTT. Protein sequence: CASTRQGNTDTQYF.

CDR3 in DNA: TGTGCCAGCAGCTCGCCGGGAGTTGCAACTAATGAAAAACTGTTTTTT. The encoded protein is CASSSPGVATNEKLFF. The V and J genes are TRBV28 and TRBJ1-4, with no clear D. Germline V gene lookup returns CDR1 MDHEN and CDR2 SYDVKM. The V and J ends lost 6 bases and 0 bases respectively, with 14 bases between them. This CDR3 has 16 amino acids.

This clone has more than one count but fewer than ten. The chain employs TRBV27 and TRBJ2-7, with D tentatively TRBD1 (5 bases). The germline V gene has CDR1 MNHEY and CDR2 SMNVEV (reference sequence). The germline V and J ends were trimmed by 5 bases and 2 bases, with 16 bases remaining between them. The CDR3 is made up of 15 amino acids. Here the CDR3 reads CASSATRARTYEQYF. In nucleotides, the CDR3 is TGTGCCAGCAGTGCCACCAGGGCCCGAACCTACGAGCAGTACTTC.

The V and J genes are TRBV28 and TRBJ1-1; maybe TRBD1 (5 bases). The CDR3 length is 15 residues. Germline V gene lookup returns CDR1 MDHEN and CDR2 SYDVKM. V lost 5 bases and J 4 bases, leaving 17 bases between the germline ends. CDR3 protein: CASSRSRVRGTEAFF. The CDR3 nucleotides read TGTGCCAGCAGTCGGAGCAGGGTGCGTGGCACTGAAGCTTTCTTT.

The CDR3 here is CASSTRDMKNIQYF. The CDR3 bases are TGTGCCAGCAGTACCCGGGACATGAAAAACATTCAGTACTTC. The chain employs TRBV28 and TRBJ2-4; weak D call: TRBD1 (6 bases). Germline CDR1 and CDR2: MDHEN and SYDVKM. V was trimmed by 5 bases and J by 4 bases, leaving 12 bases between them. The CDR3 has 14 amino acids. Variable domain in full (rest from reference TRBV28 and TRBJ2-4): DVKVTQSSRYLVKRTGEKVFLECVQDMDHENMFWYRQDPGLGLRLIYFSYDVKMKEKGDIPEGYSVSREKKERFSLILESASTNQTSMYLCASSTRDMKNIQYFGAGTRLSVL.

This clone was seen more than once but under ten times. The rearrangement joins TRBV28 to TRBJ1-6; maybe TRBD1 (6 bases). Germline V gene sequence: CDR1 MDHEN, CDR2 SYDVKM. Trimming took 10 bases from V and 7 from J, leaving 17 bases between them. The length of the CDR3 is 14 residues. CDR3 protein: CATEGGSWNSPLHF. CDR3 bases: TGTGCCACCGAGGGGGGGTCATGGAATTCACCCCTCCACTTT.

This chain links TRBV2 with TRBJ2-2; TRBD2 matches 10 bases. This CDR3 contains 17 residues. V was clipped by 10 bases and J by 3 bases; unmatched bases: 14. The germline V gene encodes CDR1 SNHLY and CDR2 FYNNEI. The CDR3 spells CATAGERGGVDTGELFF. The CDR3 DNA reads TGTGCCACCGCCGGGGAGCGGGGGGGCGTCGACACCGGGGAGCTGTTTTTT.

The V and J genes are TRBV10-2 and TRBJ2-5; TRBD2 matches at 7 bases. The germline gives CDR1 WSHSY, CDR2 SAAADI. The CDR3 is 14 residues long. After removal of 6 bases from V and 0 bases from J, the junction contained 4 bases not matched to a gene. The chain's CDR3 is CASRKTSNQETQYF. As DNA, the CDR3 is TGCGCCAGCAGGAAGACTAGCAACCAAGAGACCCAGTACTTC.

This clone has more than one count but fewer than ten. CDR3 protein: CASSPGQGRRGDTQYF. The DNA of the CDR3 is TGTGCCAGCTCACCCGGACAGGGACGCCGCGGGGATACGCAGTATTTT. The chain employs TRBV18 and TRBJ2-3; TRBD1 matches 8 bases. CDR1 and CDR2 from the germline V gene are KGHSH and LQKENI. Unmatched junction bases numbered 11, after V lost 3 bases and J lost 6 bases. The CDR3 has 16 amino acids. Drawing the rest from reference TRBV18 and TRBJ2-3, the complete variable domain is NAGVMQNPRHLVRRRGQEARLRCSPMKGHSHVYWYRQLPEEGLKFMVYLQKENIIDESGMPKERFSAEFPKEGPSILRIQQVVRGDSAAYFCASSPGQGRRGDTQYFGPGTRLTVL.

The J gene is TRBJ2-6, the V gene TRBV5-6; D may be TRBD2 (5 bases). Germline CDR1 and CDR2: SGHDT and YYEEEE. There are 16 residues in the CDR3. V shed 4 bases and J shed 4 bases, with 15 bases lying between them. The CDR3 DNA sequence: TGTGCCAGCAGCGACGGAGGACGACTGGGGGCCAACGTCCTGACTTTC. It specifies CASSDGGRLGANVLTF.

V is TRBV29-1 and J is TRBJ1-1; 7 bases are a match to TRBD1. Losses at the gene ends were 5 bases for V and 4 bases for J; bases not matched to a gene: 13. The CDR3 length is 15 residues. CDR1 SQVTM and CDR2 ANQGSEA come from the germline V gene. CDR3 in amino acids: CSVPRDSGRGTEAFF. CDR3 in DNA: TGCAGCGTTCCGAGGGACAGTGGACGGGGCACTGAAGCTTTCTTT.

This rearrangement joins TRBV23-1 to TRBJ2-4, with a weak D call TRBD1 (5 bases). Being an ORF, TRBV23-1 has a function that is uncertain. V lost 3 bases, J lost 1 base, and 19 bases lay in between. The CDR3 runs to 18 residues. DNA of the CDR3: TGCGCCAGCAGTCAGAAGGGCCTCGGCAGGGTGGCCAAAAACATTCAGTACTTC. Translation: CASSQKGLGRVAKNIQYF.

The CDR3 protein is CTSGTNTGELFF. CDR3 DNA: TGTACTAGCGGAACGAACACCGGGGAGCTGTTTTTT. The chain joins TRBV6-5 to TRBJ2-2, with 8 bases that match TRBD2. The CDR3 runs to 12 residues. Germline V gene sequence: CDR1 MNHEY, CDR2 SVGAGI.

The CDR3 DNA follows: TGTGCCAGCAGCTCCTCGACAGGGAACTACGAGCAGTACTTC. This gives the protein CASSSSTGNYEQYF. V is TRBV6-5 and J is TRBJ2-7, with 7 bases fitting TRBD1. CDR1 and CDR2 (germline): MNHEY, SVGAGI. This CDR3 region has 14 residues. The V and J ends lost 6 bases and 3 bases, in that order; junction bases with no gene match: 8.

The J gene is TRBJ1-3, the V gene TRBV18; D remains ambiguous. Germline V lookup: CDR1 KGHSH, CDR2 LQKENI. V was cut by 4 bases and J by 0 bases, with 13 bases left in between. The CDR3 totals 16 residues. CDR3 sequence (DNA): TGTGCCAGCTCACGTAACAACGGGGTCTCTGGAAACACCATATATTTT. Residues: CASSRNNGVSGNTIYF. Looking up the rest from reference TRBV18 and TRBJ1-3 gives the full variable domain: NAGVMQNPRHLVRRRGQEARLRCSPMKGHSHVYWYRQLPEEGLKFMVYLQKENIIDESGMPKERFSAEFPKEGPSILRIQQVVRGDSAAYFCASSRNNGVSGNTIYFGEGSWLTVV.